This TCR beta chain originates from a study of blood T cell repertoires in COVID-19. Repertoires were generated with immunoSEQ multiplex PCR, while TCRdb's copy carries only in-frame clones and drops some. The sample carries roughly 230,000 clones, about 80% recorded once. The sequenced sample was PBMCs or T cells enriched from blood (not recorded which). The TCR sequence derives from a man aged 50 or older who had recovered from COVID-19.

This CDR3 reads CASSRDRLRNSPLHF. CDR3 DNA sequence: TGTGCCAGCAGCCGGGACAGGTTGCGGAATTCACCCCTCCACTTT. The chain recombines TRBV6-5 with TRBJ1-6; 8 bases are a match to TRBD1. This CDR3 contains 15 residues. V gave up 6 bases and J gave up 7 bases; unmatched junction bases: 8. CDR1 is MNHEY, CDR2 SVGAGI, per germline.